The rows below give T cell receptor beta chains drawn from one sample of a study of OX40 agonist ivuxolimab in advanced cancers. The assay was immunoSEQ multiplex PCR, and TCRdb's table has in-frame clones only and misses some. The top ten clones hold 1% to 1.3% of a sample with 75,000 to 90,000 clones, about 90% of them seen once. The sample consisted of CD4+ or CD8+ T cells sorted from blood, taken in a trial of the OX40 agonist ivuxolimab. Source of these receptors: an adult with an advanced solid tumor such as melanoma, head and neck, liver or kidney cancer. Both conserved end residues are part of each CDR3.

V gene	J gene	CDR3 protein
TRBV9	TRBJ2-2	CASSVGPLNTGELFF
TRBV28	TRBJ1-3	CASEGMGLGNTIYF
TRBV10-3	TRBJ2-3	CAIRASGASTDTQYF
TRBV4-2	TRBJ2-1	CASSQDPQGGGEQFF
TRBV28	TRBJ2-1	CASSLTSKTYNEQFF
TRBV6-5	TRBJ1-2	CASRLTGGNGYTF
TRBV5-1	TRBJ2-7	CASSLGQVNEQYF
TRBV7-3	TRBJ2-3	CASSLIVGSSSTDTQYF
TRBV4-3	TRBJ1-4	CASSRTGTGPEKLFF
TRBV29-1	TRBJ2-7	CSVVPGQGYEQYF
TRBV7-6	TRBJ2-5	CASSFAPTGVRETQYF
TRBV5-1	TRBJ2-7	CASSSLDRGVYEQYF
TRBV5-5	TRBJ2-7	CASSAGQGISYEQYF
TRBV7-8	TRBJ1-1	CASSFGQAAEAFF
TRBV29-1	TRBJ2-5	CSVPRDRAGETQYF
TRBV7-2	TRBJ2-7	CASSLSSSRSYEQYF
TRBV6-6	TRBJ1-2	CASSTTALYGYTF
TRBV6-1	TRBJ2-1	CARTRLAGEAQEQFF
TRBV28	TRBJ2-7	CASSPPTAVDEQYF
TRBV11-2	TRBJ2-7	CASSLQGMPAEQYF
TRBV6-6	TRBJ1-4	CASRPGSNEKLFF
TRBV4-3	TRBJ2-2	CASSQGASGAGYPGELFF
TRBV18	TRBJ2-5	CASSPRDTQETQYF
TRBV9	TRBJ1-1	CASSVAQNTEAFF
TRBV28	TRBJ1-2	CASSLLMGNGYTF
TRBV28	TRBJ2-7	CASTLYQGGGSEQYF
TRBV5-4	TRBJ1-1	CASSQQGALNTEAFF
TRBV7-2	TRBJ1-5	CASSGSWGPGHRQPQHF
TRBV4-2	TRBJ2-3	CASSQDRSIRTDTQYF
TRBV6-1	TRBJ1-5	CASSVYGQGEFRGNQPQHF
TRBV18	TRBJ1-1	CASSPQRMNTEAFF
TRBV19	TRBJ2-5	CASSPTPTGVLETQYF
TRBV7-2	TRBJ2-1	CASIVLAGGGQFF
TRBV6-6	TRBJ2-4	CATQGGGQNIQYF
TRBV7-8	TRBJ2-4	CASSRPRNIQYF
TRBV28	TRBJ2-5	CASSSGQLGQTQYF
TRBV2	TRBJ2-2	CASRLAGNTGELFF
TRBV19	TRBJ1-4	CASSDLGLRQGSSKLFF
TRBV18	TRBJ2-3	CASSPLASGTDTQYF
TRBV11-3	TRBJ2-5	CASSLAGPSSIAGVQETQYF
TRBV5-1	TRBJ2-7	CASSPDPPGSYEQYF
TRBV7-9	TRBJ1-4	CASKGPPSNEKLFF
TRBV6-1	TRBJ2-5	CASSESPVGQGALNQETQYF
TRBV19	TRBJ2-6	CASSVLGSSGANVLTF
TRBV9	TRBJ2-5	CASSVGLQETQYF
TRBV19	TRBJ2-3	CASSIDKGGSTDTQYF
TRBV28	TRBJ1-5	CASSLRDRGKLSNQPQHF